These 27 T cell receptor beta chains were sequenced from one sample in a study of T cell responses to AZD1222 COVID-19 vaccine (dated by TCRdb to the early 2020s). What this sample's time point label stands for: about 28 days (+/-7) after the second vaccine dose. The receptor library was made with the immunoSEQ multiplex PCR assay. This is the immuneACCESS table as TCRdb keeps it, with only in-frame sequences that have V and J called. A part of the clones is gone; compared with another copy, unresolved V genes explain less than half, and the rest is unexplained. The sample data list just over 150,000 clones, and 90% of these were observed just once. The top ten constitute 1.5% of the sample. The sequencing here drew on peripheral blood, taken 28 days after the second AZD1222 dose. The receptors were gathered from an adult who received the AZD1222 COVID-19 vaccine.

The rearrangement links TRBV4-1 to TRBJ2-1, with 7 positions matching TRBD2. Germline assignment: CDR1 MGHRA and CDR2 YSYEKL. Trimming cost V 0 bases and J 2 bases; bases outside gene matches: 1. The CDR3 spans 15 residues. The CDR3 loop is CASSQDAGAYNEQFF. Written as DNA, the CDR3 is TGCGCCAGCAGCCAAGACGCGGGAGCCTACAATGAGCAGTTCTTC.

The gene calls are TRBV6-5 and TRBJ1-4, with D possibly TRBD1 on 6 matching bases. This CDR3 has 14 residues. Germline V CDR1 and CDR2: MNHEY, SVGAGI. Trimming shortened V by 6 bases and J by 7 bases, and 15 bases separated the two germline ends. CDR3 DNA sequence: TGTGCCAGCAGCCTCCCGGGGGCCGGTGAAAAACTGTTTTTT. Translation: CASSLPGAGEKLFF.

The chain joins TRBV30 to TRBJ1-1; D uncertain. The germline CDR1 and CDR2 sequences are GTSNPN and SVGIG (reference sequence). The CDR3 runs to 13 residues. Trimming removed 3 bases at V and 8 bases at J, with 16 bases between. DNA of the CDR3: TGTGCCTGGAGCGATATTGGGGTCATGGAAGCTTTCTTT. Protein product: CAWSDIGVMEAFF.

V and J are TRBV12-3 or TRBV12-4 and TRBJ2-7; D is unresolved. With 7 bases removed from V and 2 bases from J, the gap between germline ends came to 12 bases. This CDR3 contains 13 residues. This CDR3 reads CASTMTETYEQYF. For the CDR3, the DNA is TGTGCCAGCACCATGACGGAGACCTACGAGCAGTACTTC.

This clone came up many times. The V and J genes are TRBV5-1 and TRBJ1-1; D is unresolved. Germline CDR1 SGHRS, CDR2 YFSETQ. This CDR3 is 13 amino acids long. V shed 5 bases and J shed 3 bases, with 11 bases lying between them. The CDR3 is CASSLGLDTEAFF. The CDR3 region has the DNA TGCGCCAGCAGTCTTGGCCTCGACACTGAAGCTTTCTTT.

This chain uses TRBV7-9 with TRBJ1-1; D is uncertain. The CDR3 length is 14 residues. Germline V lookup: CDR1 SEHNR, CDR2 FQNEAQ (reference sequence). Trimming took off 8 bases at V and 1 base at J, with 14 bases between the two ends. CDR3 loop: CASEEWGTNTEAFF. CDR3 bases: TGTGCCAGCGAGGAGTGGGGAACGAACACTGAAGCTTTCTTT.

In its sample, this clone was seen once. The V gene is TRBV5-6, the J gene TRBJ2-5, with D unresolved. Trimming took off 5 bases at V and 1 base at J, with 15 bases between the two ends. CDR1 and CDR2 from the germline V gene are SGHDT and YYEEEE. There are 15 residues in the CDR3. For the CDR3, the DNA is TGTGCCAGCAGGATAACACTGGGTCGCCAAGAGACCCAGTACTTC. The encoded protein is CASRITLGRQETQYF.

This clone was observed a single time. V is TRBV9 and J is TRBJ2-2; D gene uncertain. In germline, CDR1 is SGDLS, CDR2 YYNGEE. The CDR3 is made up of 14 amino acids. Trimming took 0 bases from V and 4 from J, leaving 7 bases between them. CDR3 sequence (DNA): TGTGCCAGCAGCGTAGACGGTCCCACCGGGGAGCTGTTTTTT. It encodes CASSVDGPTGELFF.

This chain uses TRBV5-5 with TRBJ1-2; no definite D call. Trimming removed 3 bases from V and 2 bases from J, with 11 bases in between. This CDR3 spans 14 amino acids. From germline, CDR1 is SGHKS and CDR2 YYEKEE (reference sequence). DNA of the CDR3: TGTGCCAGCAGCTCTATACGGACCAACTATGGCTACACCTTC. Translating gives CASSSIRTNYGYTF.

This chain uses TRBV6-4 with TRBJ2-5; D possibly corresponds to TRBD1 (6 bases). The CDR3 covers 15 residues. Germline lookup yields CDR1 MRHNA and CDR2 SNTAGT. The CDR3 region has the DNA TGTGCTACCCGCCGGGACACTTTTAACCAAGAGACCCAGTACTTC. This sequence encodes CATRRDTFNQETQYF.

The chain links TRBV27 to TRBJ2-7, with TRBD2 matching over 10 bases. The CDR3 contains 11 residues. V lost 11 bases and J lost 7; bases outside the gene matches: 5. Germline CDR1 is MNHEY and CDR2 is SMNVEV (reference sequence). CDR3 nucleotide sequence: TGTGCCCCTAGCGGGAGTAGTGAGCAGTACTTC. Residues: CAPSGSSEQYF.

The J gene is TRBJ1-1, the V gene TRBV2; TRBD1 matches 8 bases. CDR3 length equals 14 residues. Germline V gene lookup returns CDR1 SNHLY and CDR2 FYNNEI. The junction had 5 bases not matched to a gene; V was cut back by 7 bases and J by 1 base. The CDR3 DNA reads TGTGCCAGCACCCTAGACAGGGGGAACACTGAAGCTTTCTTT. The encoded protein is CASTLDRGNTEAFF. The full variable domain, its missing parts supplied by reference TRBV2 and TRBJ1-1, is EPEVTQTPSHQVTQMGQEVILRCVPISNHLYFYWYRQILGQKVEFLVSFYNNEISEKSEIFDDQFSVERPDGSNFTLKIRSTKLEDSAMYFCASTLDRGNTEAFFGQGTRLTVV.

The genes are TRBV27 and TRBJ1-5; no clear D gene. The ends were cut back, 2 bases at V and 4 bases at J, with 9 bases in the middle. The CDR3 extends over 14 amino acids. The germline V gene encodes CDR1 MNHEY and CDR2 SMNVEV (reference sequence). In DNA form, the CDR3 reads TGTGCCAGCAGTTTAATAGGTGGGAATCAGCCCCAGCATTTT. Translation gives CASSLIGGNQPQHF.

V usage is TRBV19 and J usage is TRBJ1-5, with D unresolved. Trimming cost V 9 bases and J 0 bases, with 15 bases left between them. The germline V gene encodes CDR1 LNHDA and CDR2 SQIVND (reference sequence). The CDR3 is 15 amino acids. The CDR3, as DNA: TGTGCCAGCCTTTGGACGGATAGTAGCAATCAGCCCCAGCATTTT. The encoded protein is CASLWTDSSNQPQHF.

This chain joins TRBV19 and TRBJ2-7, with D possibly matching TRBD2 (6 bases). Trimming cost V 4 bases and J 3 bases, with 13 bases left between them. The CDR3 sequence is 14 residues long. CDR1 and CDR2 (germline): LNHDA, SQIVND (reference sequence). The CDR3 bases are TGTGCCAGTAGTAGCTCGGGGGATCGCTACGAGCAGTACTTC. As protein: CASSSSGDRYEQYF.

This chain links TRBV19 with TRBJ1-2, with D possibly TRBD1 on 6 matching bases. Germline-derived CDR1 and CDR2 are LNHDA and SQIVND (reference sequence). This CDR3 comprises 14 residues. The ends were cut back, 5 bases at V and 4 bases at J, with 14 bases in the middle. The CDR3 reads CASSFGTPVYGYTF. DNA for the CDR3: TGTGCCAGTAGTTTCGGGACACCAGTCTATGGCTACACCTTC.

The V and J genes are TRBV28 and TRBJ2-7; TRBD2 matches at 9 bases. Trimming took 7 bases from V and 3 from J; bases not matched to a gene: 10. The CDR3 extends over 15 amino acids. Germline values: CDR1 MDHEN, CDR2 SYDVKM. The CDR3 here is CASTGGGVNVYEQYF. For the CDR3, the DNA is TGTGCCAGCACCGGCGGGGGGGTGAACGTCTACGAGCAGTACTTC.

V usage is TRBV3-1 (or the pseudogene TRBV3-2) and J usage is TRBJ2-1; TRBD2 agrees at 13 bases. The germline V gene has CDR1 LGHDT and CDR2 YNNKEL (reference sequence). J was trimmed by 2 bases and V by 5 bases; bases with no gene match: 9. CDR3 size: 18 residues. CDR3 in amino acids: CASSAQGLAGAPYNEQFF. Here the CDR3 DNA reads TGTGCCAGCAGCGCTCAAGGACTAGCGGGGGCCCCCTACAATGAGCAGTTCTTC.

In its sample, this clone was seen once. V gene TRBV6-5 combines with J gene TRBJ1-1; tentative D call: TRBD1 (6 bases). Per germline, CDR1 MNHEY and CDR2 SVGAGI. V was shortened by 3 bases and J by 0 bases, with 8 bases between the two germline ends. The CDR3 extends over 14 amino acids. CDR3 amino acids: CASSYTGMNTEAFF. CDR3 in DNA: TGTGCCAGCAGTTATACAGGGATGAACACTGAAGCTTTCTTT.

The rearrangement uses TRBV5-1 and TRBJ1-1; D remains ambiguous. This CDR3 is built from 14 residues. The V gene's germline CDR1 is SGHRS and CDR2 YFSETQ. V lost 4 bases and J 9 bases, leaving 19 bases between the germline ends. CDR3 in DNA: TGCGCCAGCAGCCCCAGTGGCGGCCAACCGAAAGCTTTCTTT. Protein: CASSPSGGQPKAFF.

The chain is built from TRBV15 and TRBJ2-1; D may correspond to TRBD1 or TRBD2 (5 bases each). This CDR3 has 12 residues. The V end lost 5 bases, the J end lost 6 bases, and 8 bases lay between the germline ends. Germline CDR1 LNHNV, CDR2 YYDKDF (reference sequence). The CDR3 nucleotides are TGTGCCACCAGCCCCGGGACCAATGAGCAGTTCTTC. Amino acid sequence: CATSPGTNEQFF.

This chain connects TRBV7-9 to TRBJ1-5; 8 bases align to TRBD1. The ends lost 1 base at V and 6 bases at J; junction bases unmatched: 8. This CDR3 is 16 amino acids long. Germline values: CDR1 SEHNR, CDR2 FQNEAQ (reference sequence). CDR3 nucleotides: TGTGCCAGCAGCTTAGAAGGACAGGGCGTCGGTCAGCCCCAGCATTTT. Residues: CASSLEGQGVGQPQHF.

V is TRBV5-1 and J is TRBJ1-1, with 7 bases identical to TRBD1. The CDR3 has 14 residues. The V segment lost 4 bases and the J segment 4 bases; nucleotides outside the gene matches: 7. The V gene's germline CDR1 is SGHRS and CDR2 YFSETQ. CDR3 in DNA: TGCGCCAGCAGCGTCCGACAGGGAGGCACTGAAGCTTTCTTT. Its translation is CASSVRQGGTEAFF.

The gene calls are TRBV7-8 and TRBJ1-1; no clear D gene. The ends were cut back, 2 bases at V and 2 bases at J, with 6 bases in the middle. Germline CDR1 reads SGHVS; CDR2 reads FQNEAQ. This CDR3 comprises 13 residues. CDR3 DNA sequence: TGTGCCAGCAGCTTAACGGGAAACACTGAAGCTTTCTTT. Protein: CASSLTGNTEAFF.

CDR3 residues: CASSLVASQAETQYF. The CDR3 coding sequence is TGCGCCAGCAGCTTGGTGGCCAGCCAGGCAGAGACCCAGTACTTC. This rearrangement joins TRBV5-1 to TRBJ2-5; D not resolved. Germline V gene lookup returns CDR1 SGHRS and CDR2 YFSETQ. The CDR3 contains 15 residues. V shed 0 bases and J shed 4 bases, with 13 bases lying between them.

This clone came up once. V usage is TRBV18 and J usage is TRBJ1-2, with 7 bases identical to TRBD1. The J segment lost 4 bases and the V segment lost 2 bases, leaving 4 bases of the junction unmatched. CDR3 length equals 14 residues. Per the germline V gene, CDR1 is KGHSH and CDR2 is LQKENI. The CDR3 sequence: CASSPLGDSYGYTF. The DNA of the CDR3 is TGTGCCAGCTCACCATTAGGGGACAGCTATGGCTACACCTTC.

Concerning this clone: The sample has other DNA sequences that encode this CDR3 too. DNA for the CDR3: TGTGCCAGCTCACCAAGGGGGAACACTGAAGCTTTCTTT. This codes for CASSPRGNTEAFF. V usage is TRBV18 and J usage is TRBJ1-1; weak D call: TRBD1 (5 bases). The germline V gene has CDR1 KGHSH and CDR2 LQKENI. With 2 bases removed from V and 1 base from J, the gap between germline ends came to 5 bases. The CDR3 sequence is 13 residues long.